Following are 29 T cell receptor beta chains from one sample sequenced in a study of breast tumors, draining lymph nodes, adjacent tissues. One entry per CDR3 protein results from TCRdb running MiXCR on the multiplex PCR reads. The sample has tens of thousands of distinct CDR3 sequences; 45% to 65% are singletons. Sequencing used breast tumor tissue. These TCRs come from a female donor with breast cancer. Some clones in this sample may be carry-over from other donors' samples.

The chain links TRBV20-1 to TRBJ1-5, with TRBD1 matching 7 bases. Per the germline V gene, CDR1 is DFQATT and CDR2 is SNEGSKA (reference sequence). This CDR3 is built from 14 residues. V was pared by 5 bases and J by 0 bases, with 4 bases of the junction left unmatched. CDR3 DNA: TGCAGTGCTCGACAGGGTTCTAGCAATCAGCCCCAGCATTTT. Translating it yields CSARQGSSNQPQHF.

A remark on this clonotype: It is unclear where the CDR3 begins or ends on the DNA, so no DNA is shown, and the CDR3 is as TCRdb lists it. The rearrangement joins TRBV6-6 to TRBJ2-5. The length of the CDR3 is 20 amino acids, counting both ends. The germline gives CDR1 MNHNY, CDR2 SVGAGI (reference sequence). The CDR3 protein is CASSYRNNYGYTFGSGTQYF.

Worth noting for this clonotype: A read error may produce the germline difference seen at one junction end. The rearrangement links TRBV12-3 or TRBV12-4 to TRBJ1-6; unclear D gene. The length of the CDR3 is 15 residues. The CDR3 bases are TGTGCCACCAGTGATTCGACATATTATAATTCACCCCTCCACTTT. Translation gives CATSDSTYYNSPLHF.

This clonotype appeared many times. The CDR3 protein is CASSFPPSLAGDTGELFF. CDR3 DNA sequence: TGTGCCAGCAGTTTCCCTCCGTCTTTAGCGGGAGACACCGGGGAGCTGTTTTTT. The rearrangement links TRBV12-3 or TRBV12-4 to TRBJ2-2; 9 nucleotides line up with TRBD2. CDR3 length: 18 amino acids. V lost 3 bases, J lost 3 bases, and 11 bases stayed unmatched.

This rearrangement joins TRBV7-8 to TRBJ2-1; tentative D call: TRBD2 (5 bases). This CDR3 has 16 amino acids. Germline-derived CDR1 and CDR2 are SGHVS and FQNEAQ. The V end lost 1 base, the J end lost 8 bases, and 18 bases lay between the germline ends. The CDR3 here is CASSLVRLAAGDEQFF. In DNA, the CDR3 is TGTGCCAGCAGCTTAGTGCGGCTAGCTGCGGGCGATGAGCAGTTCTTC. Drawing the rest from reference TRBV7-8 and TRBJ2-1, the complete variable domain is GAGVSQSPRYKVAKRGQDVALRCDPISGHVSLFWYQQALGQGPEFLTYFQNEAQLDKSGLPSDRFFAERPEGSVSTLKIQRTQQEDSAVYLCASSLVRLAAGDEQFFGPGTRLTVL.

The V call is TRBV20-1, the J call TRBJ2-3; TRBD2 agrees at 8 bases. The CDR3 is 15 amino acids. V gave up 5 bases and J gave up 1 base; unmatched junction bases: 8. From germline, CDR1 is DFQATT and CDR2 SNEGSKA (reference sequence). DNA for the CDR3: TGCAGTGCTCCCCATAGCGGGGAGGGCACAGATACGCAGTATTTT. This encodes CSAPHSGEGTDTQYF.

The V and J genes are TRBV3-2 and TRBJ1-3. TRBV3-2 is described as a pseudogene. The CDR3 contains 17 residues. CDR3 nucleotide sequence: TGTGCCAGCAGCCACCGACTAGCGGGGGGCCTGGGAAACACCATATATTTT. Its protein is CASSHRLAGGLGNTIYF.

The chain employs TRBV11-2 and TRBJ2-5; D may be TRBD2 (6 bases). Germline CDR1 is SGHAT and CDR2 is FQNNGV. V lost 5 bases, J lost 3 bases, and 13 bases lay in between. The CDR3 runs to 14 residues. As DNA, the CDR3 is TGTGCCAGCAGCACCACGGGCGGGGAAGAGACCCAGTACTTC. It encodes CASSTTGGEETQYF.

This clonotype was counted many times. J is TRBJ1-3 and V is TRBV6-6; 7 positions agree with TRBD1. The germline CDR1 and CDR2 sequences are MNHNY and SVGAGI (reference sequence). The CDR3 is 14 amino acids. J was trimmed by 5 bases and V by 5 bases; bases with no gene match: 6. CDR3 DNA sequence: TGTGCCAGCAGTCAACAGGGGTCGCGAAACACCATATATTTT. This sequence encodes CASSQQGSRNTIYF.

This clonotype occurred once. V gene TRBV19 combines with J gene TRBJ1-6; tentatively, D is TRBD1 (5 bases). From germline, CDR1 is LNHDA and CDR2 SQIVND (reference sequence). There are 15 residues in the CDR3. V gave up 3 bases and J gave up 7 bases, with 13 bases separating them. This CDR3 reads CASSIPGRRNSPLHF. CDR3 coding DNA: TGTGCCAGTAGTATTCCGGGACGGCGGAATTCACCCCTCCACTTT.

This clonotype was found many times. This chain joins TRBV30 and TRBJ1-2; D is undetermined. The CDR3 is 13 amino acids. Germline assignment: CDR1 GTSNPN and CDR2 SVGIG (reference sequence). Trimming shortened V by 2 bases and J by 7 bases, and 14 bases separated the two germline ends. The CDR3 DNA reads TGTGCCTGGAGTTTAGCCCCTCAGTTTGGCTACACCTTC. Amino acids: CAWSLAPQFGYTF.

This clonotype was seen once. The gene calls are TRBV2 and TRBJ2-2; TRBD1 matches 7 bases. V gave up 7 bases and J gave up 3 bases; unmatched junction bases: 5. There are 14 residues in the CDR3. From germline, CDR1 is SNHLY and CDR2 FYNNEI. The CDR3 DNA reads TGTGCCAGCACGACAGGGTGGGACACCGGGGAGCTGTTTTTT. Protein: CASTTGWDTGELFF.

This clonotype was counted ten times or more. A much larger clone differs from this one at a single base, so this may be a read error. This chain uses TRBV20-1 with TRBJ1-2; D remains unclear. CDR3 size: 12 residues. Germline V gene data show CDR1 as DFQATT and CDR2 as SNEGSKA (reference sequence). CDR3 protein: CSRLSSNYGSTF. The CDR3, as DNA: TGCAGCAGACTGTCGTCTAACTATGGCTCCACCTTC.

V usage is TRBV2 and J usage is TRBJ1-6, with D tentatively TRBD1 (5 bases). Germline V gives CDR1 SNHLY, CDR2 FYNNEI. The CDR3 loop spans 15 amino acids. Trimming left V 4 bases short and J 7 bases short, with 14 bases between. CDR3: CASSGDALGNSPLHF. CDR3 sequence (DNA): TGTGCCAGCAGTGGGGACGCCTTGGGGAATTCACCCCTCCACTTT.

In regard to this clonotype: A much larger clone differs from this one at a single base, so this may be a read error. The chain is built from TRBV6-6 and TRBJ2-2; tentatively, D is TRBD1 (5 bases). Trimming took off 6 bases at V and 4 bases at J, with 12 bases between the two ends. This CDR3 has 14 residues. Per germline, CDR1 MNHNY and CDR2 SVGAGI (reference sequence). The CDR3 spells CASRRLGATGELFF. CDR3 coding DNA: TGTGCCAGCAGGCGGCTAGGGGCCACCGGGGAGCTGTTTTTT.

This clonotype occurred many times. Possible read error: a much larger clone is one base away. The chain combines TRBV20-1 with TRBJ1-2; 11 nucleotides line up with TRBD1. In germline, CDR1 is DFQATT, CDR2 SNEGSKA (reference sequence). This CDR3 spans 15 amino acids. After removal of 6 bases from V and 4 bases from J, the junction contained 10 bases not matched to a gene. The CDR3 DNA reads TGCAGTGCCTTGGACAGGGGGCGGCTCGCCTATGGCTACACCTTC. Protein sequence: CSALDRGRLAYGYTF.

This clonotype showed up just once. V is TRBV15 and J is TRBJ2-6, with D maybe TRBD1 (6 bases). This CDR3 has 15 amino acids. The V gene's germline CDR1 is LNHNV and CDR2 YYDKDF (reference sequence). Trimming cost V 4 bases and J 1 base, with 8 bases left between them. CDR3 residues: CATSKRGSGANVLTF. CDR3 coding DNA: TGTGCCACCAGCAAAAGGGGGTCTGGGGCCAACGTCCTGACTTTC.

A note on this clonotype: At one of its ends the junction is not consistent with the germline gene, which may arise from a read error. This rearrangement joins TRBV6-6 to TRBJ2-1, with D perhaps matching TRBD1 (7 bases). Germline values: CDR1 MNHNY, CDR2 SVGAGI (reference sequence). The CDR3 runs 14 residues. The CDR3 region has the DNA TGTGCCAGCAGTCACTCGCAGGGGGGCAATGAGCAGTTCTTC. Translation: CASSHSQGGNEQFF.

The sample holds a few counts of this clonotype. The chain has TRBV9 and TRBJ1-1, with 7 bases fitting TRBD1. The trim removed 4 bases at V and 3 bases at J, leaving 3 bases unmatched. The CDR3 runs to 13 residues. Germline V gene lookup returns CDR1 SGDLS and CDR2 YYNGEE. CDR3: CASSYRGHTEAFF. Written as DNA, the CDR3 is TGTGCCAGCAGCTACAGGGGACACACTGAAGCTTTCTTT.

The rearrangement uses TRBV7-9 and TRBJ2-5; no reliable D call. CDR3 length equals 15 residues. Germline V lookup: CDR1 SEHNR, CDR2 FQNEAQ (reference sequence). Trimming pared 2 bases from V and 2 bases from J, leaving 12 bases between. In nucleotides, the CDR3 is TGTGCCAGCAGCTTATTGGTACGGAGACAAGAGACCCAGTACTTC. As protein: CASSLLVRRQETQYF.

V and J are TRBV13 and TRBJ2-1; D remains ambiguous. This CDR3 region has 12 residues. Trimming removed 6 bases at V and 12 bases at J, with 15 bases between. Germline V gives CDR1 PRHDT, CDR2 FYEKMQ (reference sequence). CDR3 nucleotides: TGTGCCAGCAGTTATATCCACGATACGCAGTTCTTC. Translated, it gives CASSYIHDTQFF.

Relative to its sample, this clonotype is medium-sized. This chain connects TRBV13 to TRBJ2-3; TRBD2 might be the D (5 bases). V gave up 8 bases and J gave up 2 bases, with 11 bases separating them. CDR3 length: 13 amino acids. The germline gives CDR1 PRHDT, CDR2 FYEKMQ (reference sequence). As DNA, the CDR3 is TGTGCCAGCCGGCTAGCTCCCACAGATACGCAGTATTTT. Amino acid sequence: CASRLAPTDTQYF.

The sample holds many counts of this clonotype. This chain connects TRBV19 to TRBJ1-5; D uncertain. The germline V gene has CDR1 LNHDA and CDR2 SQIVND (reference sequence). This CDR3 region has 15 residues. The ends were cut back, 3 bases at V and 0 bases at J, with 9 bases in the middle. The CDR3 nucleotides read TGTGCCAGTAGTATGACCGGTTATAGCAATCAGCCCCAGCATTTT. Translated, it gives CASSMTGYSNQPQHF.

This chain joins TRBV10-2 and TRBJ2-1, with 7 nucleotides matching TRBD1. V trimming: 6 bases; J trimming: 9 bases; junction bases outside the gene matches: 8. This CDR3 spans 13 amino acids. CDR1 WSHSY and CDR2 SAAADI come from the germline V gene. CDR3 DNA: TGCGCCAGCAGCAGACAGGGTATGGGTGAGCAGTTCTTC. Translating it yields CASSRQGMGEQFF.

The gene calls are TRBV20-1 and TRBJ2-1; 12 bases are shared with TRBD2. V shed 2 bases and J 12 bases; nucleotides not matched to a gene: 8. The length of the CDR3 is 14 residues. Germline V gene data show CDR1 as DFQATT and CDR2 as SNEGSKA (reference sequence). The CDR3 sequence is CSARSGLAGRRQFF. DNA for the CDR3: TGCAGTGCTAGATCCGGACTAGCGGGAAGAAGGCAGTTCTTC.

This clonotype occurred many times. This rearrangement joins TRBV19 to TRBJ1-4, with TRBD1 matching 8 bases. The germline V gene encodes CDR1 LNHDA and CDR2 SQIVND (reference sequence). With 3 bases clipped from V and 3 bases from J, the junction kept 12 bases outside the gene matches. The CDR3 is made up of 18 amino acids. The CDR3 DNA sequence: TGTGCCAGTAGTATTGGGCCCAGGGGGCGTTTGTCTAATGAAAAACTGTTTTTT. This translates into CASSIGPRGRLSNEKLFF.

The genes are TRBV20-1 and TRBJ2-2, with D possibly being TRBD1 (6 bases). The CDR3 has 14 amino acids. Trimming removed 0 bases at V and 3 bases at J, with 8 bases between. Germline V gene data show CDR1 as DFQATT and CDR2 as SNEGSKA (reference sequence). The CDR3 DNA is TGCAGTGCTAGAGATGGGGGCGACACCGGGGAGCTGTTTTTT. Its protein is CSARDGGDTGELFF.

In the case of this clonotype: A much larger clone is a single base away; this may be a read error. This rearrangement joins TRBV28 to TRBJ2-1; no clear D. Looked up from germline, CDR1 is MDHEN and CDR2 is SYDVKM. The CDR3 is 12 residues long. The CDR3: CASAEEYNKQFF. The CDR3 bases are TGTGCCAGCGCTGAGGAATACAATAAGCAGTTCTTC.

The table lists this clonotype with a count of one. The chain is built from TRBV29-1 and TRBJ2-1; 14 bases agree with TRBD2. The J segment lost 7 bases and the V segment lost 7 bases, leaving 15 bases of the junction unmatched. Per germline, CDR1 SQVTM and CDR2 ANQGSEA. The CDR3 covers 17 residues. CDR3 amino acids: CSAADSGLAGGSNEQFF. DNA of the CDR3: TGCAGCGCTGCAGACAGCGGACTAGCGGGGGGTAGTAATGAGCAGTTCTTC.